This entry describes one T cell receptor (beta chain). This specimen comes from a study of T-cell memory formation after mild COVID-19. The trim removed 1 base at V and 4 bases at J, leaving 7 bases unmatched. Germline CDR1 is LGHNA and CDR2 is YSLEER. The CDR3 is 16 residues long. Each CDR3 protein is one row after TCRdb ran MiXCR on the 5' RACE reads. The sample shows 250,000 or so distinct CDR3 sequences, roughly 18% of them seen only once. The chain employs TRBV4-3 and TRBJ2-3, with 8 bases identical to TRBD2. The receptor was derived from a man younger than 35 who had mild COVID-19 (a few samples of this study predate the infection). Cell type and time point are not known. The sequenced sample consisted of PBMCs or a T cell subset sorted from them (not recorded which). In DNA form, the CDR3 reads TGCGCCAGCAGCCAAGTGGACGGGGGGGCCCCAGATACGCAGTATTTT. Protein sequence: CASSQVDGGAPDTQYF.